This T cell receptor beta chain is drawn from a study of blood T cell repertoires in COVID-19. Only in-frame clones appear in the TCRdb table, and some are missing; sequencing was by immunoSEQ multiplex PCR. The sample carries about 380,000 clones, 70% to 90% recorded once. The TCR originated in a man in his thirties or forties who had recovered from COVID-19. The material sequenced was PBMCs or T cells enriched from blood (not recorded which).

The CDR3 here is CSVEARGNEQFF. CDR3 DNA sequence: TGCAGCGTTGAAGCCCGGGGGAATGAGCAGTTCTTC. This chain connects TRBV29-1 to TRBJ2-1; possible D gene TRBD2, 6 bases. In germline, CDR1 is SQVTM, CDR2 ANQGSEA. Between the trimmed V and J ends, which lost 1 base and 7 bases, there was a span of 8 bases. The CDR3 has 12 amino acids.